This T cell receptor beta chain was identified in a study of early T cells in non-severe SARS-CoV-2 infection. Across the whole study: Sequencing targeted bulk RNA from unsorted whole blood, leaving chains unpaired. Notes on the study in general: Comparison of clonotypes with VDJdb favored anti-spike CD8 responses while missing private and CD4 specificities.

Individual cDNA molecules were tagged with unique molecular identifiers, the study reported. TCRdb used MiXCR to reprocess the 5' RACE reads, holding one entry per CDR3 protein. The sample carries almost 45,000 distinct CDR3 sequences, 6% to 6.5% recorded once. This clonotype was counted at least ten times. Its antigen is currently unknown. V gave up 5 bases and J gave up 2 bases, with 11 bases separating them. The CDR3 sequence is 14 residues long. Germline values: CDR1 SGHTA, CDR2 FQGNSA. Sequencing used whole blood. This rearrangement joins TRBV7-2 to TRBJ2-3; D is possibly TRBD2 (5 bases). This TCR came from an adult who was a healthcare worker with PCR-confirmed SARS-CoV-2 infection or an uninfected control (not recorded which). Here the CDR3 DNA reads TGTGCCAGCAGCCTGAGAGGGCCCACAGATACGCAGTATTTT. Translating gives CASSLRGPTDTQYF.